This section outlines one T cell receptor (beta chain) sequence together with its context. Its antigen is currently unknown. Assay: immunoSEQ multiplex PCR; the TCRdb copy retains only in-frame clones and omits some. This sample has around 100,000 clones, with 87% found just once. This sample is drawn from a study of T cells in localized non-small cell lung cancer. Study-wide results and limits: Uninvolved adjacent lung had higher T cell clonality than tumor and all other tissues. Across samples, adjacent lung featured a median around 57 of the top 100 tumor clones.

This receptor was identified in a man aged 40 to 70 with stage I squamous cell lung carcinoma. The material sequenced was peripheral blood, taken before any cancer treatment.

CDR3 protein: CASSAGVSNYGYTF. In DNA form, the CDR3 reads TGTGCCAGCAGTGCGGGGGTTTCTAACTATGGCTACACCTTC. The gene calls are TRBV9 and TRBJ1-2, with D possibly TRBD1 on 5 matching bases. This CDR3 comprises 14 residues. Germline CDR1 and CDR2: SGDLS and YYNGEE. Trimming removed 5 bases at V and 0 bases at J, with 11 bases between.